This passage covers 16 T cell receptor beta chains from one sample sequenced in a study of cytomegalovirus exposure and HLA in healthy donors. Sequenced by immunoSEQ multiplex PCR; TCRdb stores in-frame clones only, minus some. The sample carries about 130,000 clones, around 89% recorded once. The sequenced sample consisted of PBMCs. The receptors were sampled from a woman in her 30s in good health and CMV-seropositive.

The chain has TRBV7-9 and TRBJ2-7; 8 positions match TRBD1. Germline V gene data show CDR1 as SEHNR and CDR2 as FQNEAQ (reference sequence). The length of the CDR3 is 14 residues. J gave up 3 bases and V 5 bases, and 6 bases lay outside the gene matches. This CDR3 reads CASSPLGQGYEQYF. In DNA form, the CDR3 reads TGTGCCAGCAGCCCCTTAGGACAGGGCTACGAGCAGTACTTC.

This clone occurred once. V usage is TRBV6-1 and J usage is TRBJ2-7; 12 bases match TRBD2. Germline V lookup: CDR1 MNHNS, CDR2 SASEGT. There are 16 residues in the CDR3. V lost 1 base, J lost 3 bases, and 4 bases stayed unmatched. The DNA of the CDR3 is TGTGCCAGCAGTGAAGAGGGGACTAGCGGGTACTACGAGCAGTACTTC. It codes for CASSEEGTSGYYEQYF.

V gene TRBV28 combines with J gene TRBJ2-1, with 10 bases matching TRBD2. Germline V gene data show CDR1 as MDHEN and CDR2 as SYDVKM. The V and J ends lost 2 bases and 4 bases, in that order; junction bases with no gene match: 2. This CDR3 has 15 amino acids. DNA of the CDR3: TGTGCCAGCAGTTTAGGACTAGCGGCATACAATGAGCAGTTCTTC. It translates to CASSLGLAAYNEQFF. The variable domain in full, completed from reference TRBV28 and TRBJ2-1, reads DVKVTQSSRYLVKRTGEKVFLECVQDMDHENMFWYRQDPGLGLRLIYFSYDVKMKEKGDIPEGYSVSREKKERFSLILESASTNQTSMYLCASSLGLAAYNEQFFGPGTRLTVL.

The genes are TRBV15 and TRBJ2-7; D may be TRBD1 (6 bases). V lost 1 base, J lost 4 bases, and 14 bases lay in between. Germline CDR1 reads LNHNV; CDR2 reads YYDKDF (reference sequence). CDR3 size: 15 residues. The CDR3 DNA sequence: TGTGCCACCAGCAGAGCACCGGGACAATCGTACGAGCAGTACTTC. The encoded protein is CATSRAPGQSYEQYF.

The chain's CDR3 is CASSYNRDYGYTF. In nucleotides, the CDR3 is TGTGCCAGCAGTTACAACAGGGACTATGGCTACACCTTC. V and J are TRBV6-5 and TRBJ1-2, with D tentatively TRBD1 (6 bases). V was shortened by 2 bases and J by 3 bases, with 7 bases between the two germline ends. CDR3 length: 13 amino acids. Looked up from germline, CDR1 is MNHEY and CDR2 is SVGAGI.

The V and J genes are TRBV6-5 and TRBJ2-5; 9 bases align to TRBD2. Germline V gives CDR1 MNHEY, CDR2 SVGAGI. The V gene end was trimmed by 2 bases and the J gene end by 0 bases; junction bases not matched to a gene: 1. This CDR3 has 15 residues. This CDR3 is CASSYQRGDQETQYF. The CDR3, as DNA: TGTGCCAGCAGTTACCAGCGGGGGGACCAAGAGACCCAGTACTTC.

The gene calls are TRBV28 and TRBJ1-2; D ambiguous. Germline-derived CDR1 and CDR2 are MDHEN and SYDVKM. This CDR3 region has 13 residues. The V end was cut by 4 bases, the J end by 5 bases, with 11 bases between. As DNA, the CDR3 is TGTGCCAGCAGTTCGGGTCGCTTATATGGCTACACCTTC. The encoded protein is CASSSGRLYGYTF.

The rearrangement links TRBV5-1 to TRBJ1-2; D remains unclear. This CDR3 is built from 15 residues. V was pared by 0 bases and J by 7 bases, with 16 bases between. CDR1 and CDR2 from the germline V gene are SGHRS and YFSETQ. Here the CDR3 reads CASSLASGGEGGYTF. For the CDR3, the DNA is TGCGCCAGCAGCTTGGCCTCGGGAGGCGAGGGTGGCTACACCTTC.

The chain couples TRBV7-9 to TRBJ1-5, with D perhaps TRBD1 (5 bases). The CDR3 extends over 13 amino acids. CDR1 SEHNR and CDR2 FQNEAQ come from the germline V gene (reference sequence). V lost 10 bases and J lost 0, with 10 bases in between. CDR3 sequence reads: CAISTVSNQPQHF. DNA for the CDR3: TGTGCCATCTCGACAGTTAGCAATCAGCCCCAGCATTTT. The complete variable domain, with remaining parts taken from reference TRBV7-9 and TRBJ1-5, reads DTGVSQNPRHKITKRGQNVTFRCDPISEHNRLYWYRQTLGQGPEFLTYFQNEAQLEKSRLLSDRFSAERPKGSFSTLEIQRTEQGDSAMYLCAISTVSNQPQHFGDGTRLSIL.

The rearrangement joins TRBV27 to TRBJ2-1; D might be TRBD2 (7 bases). The CDR3 has 15 amino acids. Per the germline V gene, CDR1 is MNHEY and CDR2 is SMNVEV (reference sequence). V dropped 2 bases and J dropped 3 bases, with 11 bases sitting between them. CDR3 protein: CASSLRGGLYNEQFF. CDR3 sequence (DNA): TGTGCCAGCAGTTTAAGGGGGGGCCTCTACAATGAGCAGTTCTTC.

The chain employs TRBV7-2 and TRBJ2-1; TRBD1 agrees at 7 bases. Trimming removed 4 bases from V and 0 bases from J; junction bases left unmatched: 3. This CDR3 is 15 amino acids long. Germline assignment: CDR1 SGHTA and CDR2 FQGNSA. The DNA of the CDR3 is TGTGCCAGCAGCTCAGGGGGAACCTCCTACAATGAGCAGTTCTTC. Translating it yields CASSSGGTSYNEQFF.

This clone was observed once. The chain recombines TRBV5-4 with TRBJ2-7; TRBD2 matches 7 bases. V gave up 1 base and J gave up 6 bases; unmatched junction bases: 7. This CDR3 is 14 amino acids long. Germline loops: CDR1 SGHNT, CDR2 YYREEE (reference sequence). CDR3 DNA: TGTGCCAGCAGCTTGACGGTCCCGGGGGGCGAGCAGTACTTC. It translates to CASSLTVPGGEQYF.

This chain connects TRBV4-2 to TRBJ2-5, with 16 bases that match TRBD2. The J segment lost 1 base and the V segment lost 4 bases, leaving 6 bases of the junction unmatched. The germline CDR1 and CDR2 sequences are LGHNA and YNFKEQ. The CDR3 spans 18 residues. For the CDR3, the DNA is TGTGCCAGCAGCCGTAGGGGACTAGCGGGGGGGGTCCAAGAGACCCAGTACTTC. Translating it yields CASSRRGLAGGVQETQYF.

The genes are TRBV4-1 and TRBJ2-6; TRBD1 might be the D (6 bases). Trimming removed 5 bases at V and 4 bases at J, with 18 bases between. Germline CDR1 and CDR2: MGHRA and YSYEKL. There are 17 residues in the CDR3. CDR3 sequence reads: CASSSPWGRRGANVLTF. In DNA, the CDR3 is TGCGCCAGCAGCTCCCCTTGGGGGCGAAGAGGGGCCAACGTCCTGACTTTC.

This chain uses TRBV28 with TRBJ2-1, with a weak D call TRBD2 (5 bases). This CDR3 is 16 amino acids long. Germline lookup yields CDR1 MDHEN and CDR2 SYDVKM. V was cut by 6 bases and J by 8 bases, with 23 bases left in between. The CDR3 protein is CASRPPTGLARHEQFF. Written as DNA, the CDR3 is TGTGCCAGCAGACCCCCAACGGGCCTAGCCCGCCATGAGCAGTTCTTC.

J is TRBJ2-1 and V is TRBV28, with TRBD2 matching 11 bases. Germline CDR1 is MDHEN and CDR2 is SYDVKM. CDR3 length: 15 residues. Losses at the gene ends were 6 bases for V and 4 bases for J; bases not matched to a gene: 5. CDR3 in amino acids: CASRSGLAVYNEQFF. In DNA, the CDR3 is TGTGCCAGCAGGTCGGGACTAGCGGTATACAATGAGCAGTTCTTC.